This TCR beta chain was sequenced in a study of breast tumors, draining lymph nodes, adjacent tissues (dated by TCRdb to 2015 to 2016). About the full investigation: TCR beta repertoires were compared across tumor, adjacent nontumor tissue and axillary lymph nodes obtained from breast cancer patients. In human breast cancer, the study set out to assess how tumor, surrounding tissue and draining lymph node repertoires relate to one another and whether T cells might be exchanged between them. Study-wide findings and limitations: The data were judged consistent with most tumor T cells deriving from the lymph node and then expanding within tumor tissue. Tumor and nontumor tissue repertoires were significantly more similar in luminal-like than in basal-like breast cancer. The conclusion that tumor T cells originate in lymph nodes was presented as consistent with a hypothesis rather than as directly demonstrated. Tumor T-cell repertoires showed less diversity than lymph node repertoires and more diversity than nontumor tissue repertoires, and tumor T-cell repertoires showed preferential V and J gene usage.

The reads were generated on an Illumina HiSeq 2000. Multiplex PCR amplification was used to build the TCR beta chain libraries. The amplified TCR beta chain products were analyzed by high-throughput sequencing. The public reads were reprocessed in TCRdb via fastp at Q25 and MiXCR, keeping in-frame beta chains. Identical CDR3 protein sequences are pooled into one entry, listed with their most common genes and DNA. For this sample the table gives some 170,000 distinct CDR3 sequences, of which about 33% were detected only once. The leading ten clones occupy more than 3.5% of the sample. Lymph node samples were obtained from the axillary draining lymph nodes of breast cancer patients. This clonotype was found many times. This receptor's antigen is unknown. Base qualities are not recorded, but no much larger clone differs from it by a single base. V is cut back by 4 bases and J by 0 bases, with 11 bases in the junction unmatched. Including cysteine and phenylalanine, the CDR3 has 18 amino acids. Kept here is only the CDR3 DNA, which spans 54 bases and is read in frame from base 1. Based on the germline V gene, the CDR1 and CDR2 sequences are KGHSH and LQKENI.

This TCR came from a female donor with breast cancer. Some clones in this sample may be carry-over from other donors' samples. The sequence joins TRBV18 to TRBJ2-5; the central 10 bases match TRBD1. The sample comprised axillary lymph node tissue. The DNA reads TGTGCCAGCTCACGCCGGGACAGGGGATGGGTTTACCAAGAGACCCAGTACTTC. Its protein product is CASSRRDRGWVYQETQYF.